This T cell receptor beta chain originates from a study of OX40 agonist ivuxolimab in advanced cancers. Looking at the study overall: Ivuxolimab is an agonistic anti-OX40 (CD134) antibody, and patients were treated with it. At 0.01 to 10 mg/kg, ivuxolimab was administered intravenously to patients every 2 weeks. Study conclusions and caveats: Partial responders dosed at 0.1-3.0 mg/kg displayed clonal expansion ranking among the lowest.

Autoimmune disease history or systemic immunosuppression led to patient exclusion. This clone has only a few counts. Its antigen is undetermined. The repertoire was sequenced with immunoSEQ multiplex PCR; TCRdb's copy has only in-frame clones and lacks some. The sample records 90,000 to 100,000 clones, around 95% being singletons. The sequence came from an adult with an advanced solid tumor such as melanoma, head and neck, liver or kidney cancer. This specimen was CD4+ or CD8+ T cells sorted from blood, taken in a trial of the OX40 agonist ivuxolimab.

CDR3 DNA sequence: TGTGCCAGCAGCGTAGGGGGCTATGGCTACACCTTC. This gives the protein CASSVGGYGYTF. This sequence joins TRBV28 and TRBJ1-2; D is perhaps TRBD1 (6 bases). From germline, CDR1 is MDHEN and CDR2 SYDVKM. The V gene lost 6 bases and the J gene lost 4 bases, with 9 bases spanning the gap. The CDR3 spans 12 residues.